These 11 T cell receptor beta chains were sequenced from one sample in a study of siplizumab effects on memory and regulatory T cells. The table came from immunoSEQ multiplex PCR; TCRdb's copy has only in-frame clones and leaves some out. The sample has some 87,000 clones, 85% to 90% seen once; the top ten hold around 16%. Sequenced sample: CD4+ T cells sorted from blood. The receptor set was obtained from a human donor in good health.

This chain uses TRBV30 with TRBJ2-7; D remains ambiguous. This CDR3 is 14 amino acids long. Germline loops: CDR1 GTSNPN, CDR2 SVGIG (reference sequence). Between the trimmed V and J ends, which lost 2 bases and 0 bases, there was a span of 11 bases. The DNA for the CDR3 is TGTGCCTGGAGTTTACGGGCCCGCTCCTACGAGCAGTACTTC. Its protein is CAWSLRARSYEQYF.

The V call is TRBV6-5, the J call TRBJ2-2; 7 bases agree with TRBD1. The CDR3 is 13 residues long. V was pared by 4 bases and J by 7 bases, with 3 bases of the junction left unmatched. Germline values: CDR1 MNHEY, CDR2 SVGAGI. In DNA, the CDR3 is TGTGCCAGCAGTTTACAGGGGAACGGGGAGCTGTTTTTT. Protein product: CASSLQGNGELFF.

This clone was found a few times. This chain connects TRBV9 to TRBJ2-3; the D gene could be TRBD1 or TRBD2 (5 bases each). The V and J ends lost 4 bases and 2 bases respectively, with 11 bases between them. The germline V gene has CDR1 SGDLS and CDR2 YYNGEE. The CDR3 consists of 14 residues. The CDR3: CASSPRGHTDTQYF. In nucleotides, the CDR3 is TGTGCCAGCAGCCCCCGGGGCCACACAGATACGCAGTATTTT.

In DNA, the CDR3 is TGTGCCAGCAGTGCCCCGGGGTCCAAAAACATTCAGTACTTC. Its protein product is CASSAPGSKNIQYF. The chain is built from TRBV6-1 and TRBJ2-4; D might be TRBD2 (5 bases). The V end lost 4 bases, the J end lost 2 bases, and 9 bases lay between the germline ends. Germline CDR1 reads MNHNS; CDR2 reads SASEGT. This CDR3 spans 14 amino acids.

The CDR3 loop is CASSIEVASSYNEQFF. The DNA for the CDR3 is TGTGCCAGTAGTATAGAGGTGGCGAGCTCCTACAATGAGCAGTTCTTC. The chain employs TRBV19 and TRBJ2-1; D ambiguous. This CDR3 comprises 16 residues. V shed 0 bases and J shed 0 bases, with 9 bases lying between them. The V gene's germline CDR1 is LNHDA and CDR2 SQIVND (reference sequence).

The chain employs TRBV10-3 and TRBJ2-1, with 7 bases lining up with TRBD2. This CDR3 is built from 15 residues. Germline lookup yields CDR1 ENHRY and CDR2 SYGVKD. V shed 3 bases, J shed 9 bases, and the junction held 11 bases outside the gene matches. CDR3 nucleotide sequence: TGTGCCATCAGTGACTCAGGACTAGTGGGGTCTGAGCAGTTCTTC. Amino acids: CAISDSGLVGSEQFF.

J is TRBJ1-1 and V is TRBV19; TRBD1 matches at 7 bases. The V gene end was trimmed by 7 bases and the J gene end by 8 bases; junction bases not matched to a gene: 7. The CDR3 is 12 amino acids. Germline CDR1 reads LNHDA; CDR2 reads SQIVND (reference sequence). The CDR3 reads CASNDRVQEAFF. CDR3 DNA sequence: TGTGCCAGTAACGACAGGGTTCAGGAAGCTTTCTTT.

This clone occurred a few times. V gene TRBV9 combines with J gene TRBJ2-3; the D gene is possibly TRBD2 (7 bases). V lost 1 base and J lost 2, with 14 bases in between. Germline V lookup: CDR1 SGDLS, CDR2 YYNGEE. The length of the CDR3 is 16 residues. In DNA, the CDR3 is TGTGCCAGCAGCGTAAGGACTAGGGGGGACACAGATACGCAGTATTTT. Encoded protein: CASSVRTRGDTDTQYF.

The table lists this clone with a few counts. This chain uses TRBV28 with TRBJ1-5; no firm D call. Germline V CDR1 and CDR2: MDHEN, SYDVKM. The CDR3 sequence is 12 residues long. The V end lost 6 bases, the J end lost 4 bases, and 7 bases lay between the germline ends. CDR3 sequence reads: CASSVGNQPQHF. The CDR3, as DNA: TGTGCCAGCAGCGTGGGAAATCAGCCCCAGCATTTT.

The V and J genes are TRBV27 and TRBJ2-7, with a weak D call TRBD1 (6 bases). V was cut by 5 bases and J by 1 base, with 18 bases left in between. CDR1 and CDR2 (germline): MNHEY, SMNVEV (reference sequence). The CDR3 length is 16 residues. DNA of the CDR3: TGTGCCAGCAGTCCCCTTACAGGGTCAAGATCCTACGAGCAGTACTTC. Protein product: CASSPLTGSRSYEQYF.

The chain employs TRBV5-1 and TRBJ2-6; D uncertain. There are 17 residues in the CDR3. CDR1 and CDR2 from the germline V gene are SGHRS and YFSETQ. The V end lost 3 bases, the J end lost 0 bases, and 13 bases lay between the germline ends. The CDR3 nucleotides are TGCGCCAGCAGCTATACGACTGCGAGCTCTGGGGCCAACGTCCTGACTTTC. The encoded protein is CASSYTTASSGANVLTF.